The rows below give T cell receptor beta chains drawn from one sample of a study of cytomegalovirus exposure and HLA in healthy donors. Using immunoSEQ multiplex PCR, the repertoire was profiled, and TCRdb retains in-frame clones only, with some absent. The sample includes approximately 58,000 clones. Specimen: PBMCs. The receptors come from a woman aged 18-29 years in good health and CMV-seronegative. The CDR3 runs from the conserved cysteine through the conserved F or W. D genes are given only for firm matches.

- | TRBJ1-4 | TRBV29-1 | CSVGQLTNEKLFF | TGCAGCGTTGGACAGTTAACTAATGAAAAACTGTTTTTT
TRBD1 | TRBJ1-2 | TRBV6-5 | CASSERQGHYGYTF | TGTGCCAGCAGTGAGAGACAGGGTCACTATGGCTACACCTTC
- | TRBJ2-1 | TRBV5-6 | CASSLAGNPQPEQFF | TGTGCCAGCAGCTTGGCCGGGAACCCCCAGCCTGAGCAGTTCTTC
- | TRBJ1-4 | TRBV18 | CASSPQGNPNEKLFF | TGTGCCAGCTCACCACAGGGGAATCCTAATGAAAAACTGTTTTTT
TRBD1 | TRBJ1-4 | TRBV13 | CASSSRDRSEKLFF | TGTGCCAGCAGCTCCCGGGACAGAAGTGAAAAACTGTTTTTT
TRBD2 | TRBJ2-1 | TRBV4-2 | CASSQAGGLSNEQFF | TGTGCCAGCAGCCAGGCGGGAGGTCTAAGCAATGAGCAGTTCTTC
- | TRBJ1-2 | TRBV19 | CASSGQTVNYGYTF | TGTGCCAGTAGCGGACAGACCGTAAACTATGGCTACACCTTC
- | TRBJ2-3 | TRBV19 | CASRTPSTDMQYF | TGTGCCAGTAGAACGCCTAGCACAGATATGCAGTATTTT
- | TRBJ1-1 | TRBV14 | CASSPWGDTEAFF | TGTGCCAGCAGCCCCTGGGGGGACACTGAAGCTTTCTTT
TRBD1 | TRBJ2-7 | TRBV5-1 | CASSPGTEWAYEQYF | TGCGCCAGCAGCCCGGGGACAGAATGGGCCTACGAGCAGTACTTC
TRBD1 | TRBJ1-1 | TRBV6-1 | CASSEATGVGTEAFF | TGTGCCAGCAGTGAAGCGACAGGGGTCGGCACTGAAGCTTTCTTT
- | TRBJ1-4 | TRBV9 | CASSSAGRDAEKLFF | TGTGCCAGCAGCTCAGCGGGCAGGGACGCCGAAAAACTGTTTTTT
TRBD2 | TRBJ2-2 | TRBV11-3 | CASSLRSGVGSGELFF | TGTGCCAGCAGCCTTCGGAGCGGGGTGGGGTCCGGGGAGCTGTTTTTT
TRBD2 | TRBJ2-7 | TRBV27 | CASWQGAGGRFDEQYF | TGTGCCAGCTGGCAAGGAGCGGGAGGGAGATTCGACGAGCAGTACTTC
- | TRBJ2-7 | TRBV6-5 | CASSYTPEAEQYF | TGTGCCAGCAGTTACACCCCCGAGGCAGAGCAGTACTTC
- | TRBJ2-7 | TRBV9 | CASSPRGKAEQYF | TGTGCCAGCAGCCCCCGGGGGAAGGCCGAGCAGTACTTC
TRBD1 | TRBJ1-1 | TRBV11-3 | CASSEGAGSTEAFF | TGTGCCAGCAGTGAGGGGGCAGGTAGCACTGAAGCTTTCTTT
TRBD1 | TRBJ1-2 | TRBV6-5 | CASSYSGRGRIYTF | TGTGCCAGCAGTTACTCGGGCAGGGGGAGGATTTACACCTTC
- | TRBJ2-5 | TRBV20-1 | CSALQETQYF | TGCAGTGCCTTACAAGAGACCCAGTACTTC
TRBD2 | TRBJ2-7 | TRBV7-9 | CASSFQQGLAGQQYEQYF | TGTGCCAGCAGCTTCCAGCAGGGTTTAGCGGGGCAGCAATACGAGCAGTACTTC
TRBD1 | TRBJ2-7 | TRBV7-6 | CASSPLPPGQGYEQYF | TGTGCCAGCAGCCCATTGCCCCCGGGACAGGGTTACGAGCAGTACTTC
- | TRBJ2-7 | TRBV25-1 | CASSGNSAQGPEQYF | TGTGCCAGCAGTGGGAACTCTGCCCAGGGGCCCGAGCAGTACTTC
- | TRBJ2-1 | TRBV30 | CACSGDNEQFF | TGTGCCTGTTCCGGTGACAATGAGCAGTTCTTC
TRBD1 | TRBJ1-2 | TRBV20-1 | CSTRTGEGYTF | TGCAGTACCAGGACAGGGGAAGGCTACACCTTC
- | TRBJ1-2 | TRBV6-5 | CASSYSIQSYGYTF | TGTGCCAGCAGTTACTCGATACAGTCCTATGGCTACACCTTC
TRBD2 | TRBJ2-3 | TRBV13 | CASSLRLAGVTDTQYF | TGTGCCAGCAGCCTTAGACTAGCGGGAGTCACAGATACGCAGTATTTT
- | TRBJ1-1 | TRBV25-1 | CASTPGGDTEAFF | TGTGCCAGCACGCCCGGGGGGGACACTGAAGCTTTCTTT
- | TRBJ1-1 | TRBV2 | CAGQQDTEAFF | TGTGCCGGTCAACAGGACACTGAAGCTTTCTTT
- | TRBJ2-1 | TRBV30 | CALRAELHYNEQFF | TGTGCCTTGCGAGCGGAACTACACTACAATGAGCAGTTCTTC
TRBD1 | TRBJ2-5 | TRBV14 | CASSLDRGQLQETQYF | TGTGCCAGCAGCCTGGACCGGGGACAGCTCCAAGAGACCCAGTACTTC
TRBD1 | TRBJ2-5 | TRBV4-2 | CASSHALPRGPEGVTKTQYF | TGTGCCAGCAGCCACGCACTCCCCAGGGGGCCAGAGGGAGTCACGAAGACCCAGTACTTC
- | TRBJ1-2 | TRBV11-2 | CASSLGLTNYGYTF | TGTGCCAGCAGCTTGGGACTTACTAACTATGGCTACACCTTC
TRBD2 | TRBJ2-3 | TRBV30 | CAWNVGLAGTDTQYF | TGTGCCTGGAACGTCGGACTAGCAGGCACAGATACGCAGTATTTT
TRBD1 | TRBJ2-7 | TRBV6-5 | CASSYFGQGGYEQYF | TGTGCCAGCAGTTACTTCGGACAGGGAGGCTACGAGCAGTACTTC
TRBD1 | TRBJ1-2 | TRBV7-9 | CASSKYGTGLNYGYTF | TGTGCCAGCAGCAAATACGGGACAGGGCTTAACTATGGCTACACCTTC
- | TRBJ1-2 | TRBV18 | CASSPGGGGYAF | TGTGCCAGCTCACCAGGAGGCGGGGGCTACGCCTTC
- | TRBJ2-1 | TRBV4-1 | CASSQWTNNNEQFF | TGCGCCAGCAGCCAGTGGACTAATAACAATGAGCAGTTCTTC
TRBD2 | TRBJ2-3 | TRBV6-5 | CASSTSSGGSDTQYF | TGTGCCAGCTCGACCTCTAGCGGGGGGTCGGATACGCAGTATTTT
TRBD1 | TRBJ1-1 | TRBV6-6 | CASSSRDRVFEAFF | TGTGCCAGCAGTTCTCGGGACAGAGTTTTTGAAGCTTTCTTT